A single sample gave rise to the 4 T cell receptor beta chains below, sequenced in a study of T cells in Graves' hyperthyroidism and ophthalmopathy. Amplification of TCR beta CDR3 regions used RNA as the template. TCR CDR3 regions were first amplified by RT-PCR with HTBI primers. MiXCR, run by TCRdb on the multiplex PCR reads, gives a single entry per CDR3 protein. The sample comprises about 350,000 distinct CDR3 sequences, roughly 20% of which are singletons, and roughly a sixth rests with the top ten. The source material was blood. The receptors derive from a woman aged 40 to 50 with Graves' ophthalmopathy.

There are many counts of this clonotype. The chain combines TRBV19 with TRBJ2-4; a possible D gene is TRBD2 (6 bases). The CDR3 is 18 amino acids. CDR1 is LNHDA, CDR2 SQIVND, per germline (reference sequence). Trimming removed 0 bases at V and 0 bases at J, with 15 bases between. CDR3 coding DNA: TGTGCCAGTAGTATAGATTTCTCGGGACTTCTAGCCAAAAACATTCAGTACTTC. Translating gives CASSIDFSGLLAKNIQYF.

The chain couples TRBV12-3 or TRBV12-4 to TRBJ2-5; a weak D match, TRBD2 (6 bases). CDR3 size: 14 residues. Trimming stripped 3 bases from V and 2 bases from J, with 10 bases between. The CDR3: CASSFGAGQETQYF. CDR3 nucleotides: TGTGCCAGCAGTTTCGGGGCGGGACAAGAGACCCAGTACTTC.

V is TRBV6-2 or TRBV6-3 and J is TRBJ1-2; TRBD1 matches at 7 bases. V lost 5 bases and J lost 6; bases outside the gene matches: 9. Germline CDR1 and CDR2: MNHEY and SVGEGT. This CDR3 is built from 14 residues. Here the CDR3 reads CASSHLGRGDGYTF. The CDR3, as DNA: TGTGCCAGCAGTCACCTCGGCAGGGGGGATGGCTACACCTTC.

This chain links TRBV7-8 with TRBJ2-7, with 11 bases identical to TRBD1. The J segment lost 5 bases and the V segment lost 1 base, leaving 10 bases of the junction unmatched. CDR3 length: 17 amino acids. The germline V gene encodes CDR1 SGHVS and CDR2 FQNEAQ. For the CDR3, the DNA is TGTGCCAGCAGCTTAGTTGTACCGGGACAGGGGGTGAACGAGCAGTACTTC. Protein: CASSLVVPGQGVNEQYF.